The clone carrying this T cell receptor (beta chain) was found a few times. Each CDR3 protein gets one entry after TCRdb re-called the RT-PCR reads with MiXCR. The sample yields about 230,000 distinct CDR3 sequences, around 14% seen once. The data were obtained in a study of patients and donors after allogeneic stem cell transplantation. Sequencing was done on a sample of blood, either unsorted or a sorted T cell fraction (not recorded which). This clonotype was sampled from a human donor who was either an allogeneic HSCT recipient or a stem cell or donor lymphocyte infusion donor (not recorded which). It is not recorded whose cells these are; they may come from a transplant donor.

CDR3 sequence (DNA): TGTGCCAGCAGTCTCATGAGAGGAGTAGAAGGCAATCAGCCCCAGCATTTT. Protein sequence: CASSLMRGVEGNQPQHF. The chain uses TRBV12-3 or TRBV12-4 and TRBJ1-5, with D unresolved. V was trimmed by 5 bases and J by 2 bases, leaving 19 bases between them. The CDR3 sequence is 17 residues long.